This TCR beta chain was sequenced during a study of blood T cell repertoires in COVID-19. The method was immunoSEQ multiplex PCR; TCRdb's version includes in-frame clones alone and lacks a portion of them. The table records 85,000 to 90,000 clones, around 93% of them present only once. The V gene's germline CDR1 is SGHVS and CDR2 FQNEAQ. Trimming removed 4 bases from V and 4 bases from J; junction bases left unmatched: 6. The CDR3 is 15 residues long. The sample taken for sequencing was peripheral blood. J is TRBJ1-5 and V is TRBV7-8, with 8 bases fitting TRBD1. This receptor was identified in a human donor with active COVID-19. The donor label of this sample is uncertain. This CDR3 reads CASSSGTGQNQPQHF. The CDR3 nucleotides are TGTGCCAGCAGCTCCGGGACAGGACAGAATCAGCCCCAGCATTTT.